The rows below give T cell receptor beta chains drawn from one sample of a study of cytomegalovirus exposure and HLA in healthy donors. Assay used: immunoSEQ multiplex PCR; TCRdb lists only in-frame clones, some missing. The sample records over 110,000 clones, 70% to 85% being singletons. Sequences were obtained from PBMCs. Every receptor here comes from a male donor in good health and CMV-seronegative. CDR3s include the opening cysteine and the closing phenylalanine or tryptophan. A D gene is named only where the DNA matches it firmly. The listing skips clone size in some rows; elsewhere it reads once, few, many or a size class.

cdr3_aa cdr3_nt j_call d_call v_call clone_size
CASSPRDRLSYEQYF TGTGCCAGCAGCCCGCGGGACCGACTCTCCTACGAGCAGTACTTC TRBJ2-7 NA TRBV5-4 NA
CASSGEAGGSYNEQFF TGTGCCAGCAGCGGGGAAGCGGGAGGATCCTACAATGAGCAGTTCTTC TRBJ2-1 TRBD2 TRBV9 NA
CASELAGGLETQYF TGTGCCAGCGAACTAGCGGGAGGGCTAGAGACCCAGTACTTC TRBJ2-5 TRBD2 TRBV15 once
CASSQAGGAVTGELFF TGCGCCAGCAGCCAAGCCGGGGGGGCGGTCACCGGGGAGCTGTTTTTT TRBJ2-2 TRBD2 TRBV4-1 once
CSVEGQQTDTQYF TGCAGCGTTGAGGGACAGCAAACAGATACGCAGTATTTT TRBJ2-3 TRBD1 TRBV29-1 NA
CASSAGRVQETQYF TGTGCCAGCAGTGCGGGAAGGGTCCAAGAGACCCAGTACTTC TRBJ2-5 NA TRBV2 NA
CAISESLAEYEQYF TGTGCCATCAGTGAGTCACTAGCCGAGTACGAGCAGTACTTC TRBJ2-7 NA TRBV10-3 NA
CASSLSAGGAGVRQETQYF TGTGCCAGCAGTTTATCCGCAGGGGGCGCGGGAGTGCGGCAAGAGACCCAGTACTTC TRBJ2-5 NA TRBV27 few
CATSKVAGGTGEQFF TGTGCCACCAGCAAAGTAGCAGGGGGTACGGGCGAGCAGTTCTTC TRBJ2-1 TRBD1 TRBV15 NA
CASSLGGPGELFF TGTGCCAGCAGTTTAGGTGGGCCCGGGGAGCTGTTTTTT TRBJ2-2 NA TRBV27 NA
CAWRNITTGELFF TGTGCCTGGAGGAACATTACCACCGGGGAGCTGTTTTTT TRBJ2-2 NA TRBV30 NA
CASILAGDNNEQFF TGTGCCAGCATACTAGCGGGAGACAACAATGAGCAGTTCTTC TRBJ2-1 TRBD2 TRBV6-1 NA
CASSPAVVGYTIYF TGTGCCAGCAGCCCAGCGGTTGTTGGCTACACCATATATTTT TRBJ1-3 NA TRBV7-2 NA
CASSLTGQPYGYTF TGTGCCAGCTCACTGACGGGACAGCCTTATGGCTACACCTTC TRBJ1-2 TRBD1 TRBV18 NA
CASTIAGGYNEQFF TGTGCCAGCACCATAGCGGGAGGCTACAATGAGCAGTTCTTC TRBJ2-1 TRBD2 TRBV27 NA
CASSWTSITDTQYF TGTGCCAGCAGCTGGACTAGCATCACAGATACGCAGTATTTT TRBJ2-3 TRBD2 TRBV2 NA
CASSPRSSYNEQFF TGTGCCAGCAGCCCACGGAGCTCCTACAATGAGCAGTTCTTC TRBJ2-1 NA TRBV7-2 NA
CASSSSTGELFF TGTGCCAGCAGTTCTTCCACCGGGGAGCTGTTTTTT TRBJ2-2 NA TRBV6-6 few
CASSALWGQADTQYF TGTGCCAGCAGCGCGCTGTGGGGGCAGGCAGATACGCAGTATTTT TRBJ2-3 NA TRBV7-6 NA
CAISDAYEQYF TGTGCCATCAGTGACGCCTACGAGCAGTACTTC TRBJ2-7 NA TRBV10-3 NA
CASSLAVGGYYNEQFF TGTGCCAGCAGCTTAGCGGTTGGGGGCTACTACAATGAGCAGTTCTTC TRBJ2-1 NA TRBV11-1 once
CASSQAATMGGMYEQFF TGCGCCAGCAGCCAAGCGGCGACAATGGGGGGGATGTATGAGCAGTTCTTC TRBJ2-1 TRBD2 TRBV4-3 few
CASITDGSTEAFF TGTGCCAGCATTACGGACGGGAGCACTGAAGCTTTCTTT TRBJ1-1 NA TRBV6-5 NA
CASSRGASQETQYF TGTGCCAGCAGCCGCGGGGCCTCCCAAGAGACCCAGTACTTC TRBJ2-5 NA TRBV7-2 NA
CAWSGNYEQYF TGTGCCTGGAGCGGAAACTACGAGCAGTACTTC TRBJ2-7 NA TRBV30 NA
CASTRSPGELFF TGTGCCAGCACCCGTAGCCCCGGGGAGCTGTTTTTT TRBJ2-2 NA TRBV7-2 once
CASSLVGAGGTYEQYF TGTGCCAGCAGCTTAGTGGGAGCGGGAGGGACCTACGAGCAGTACTTC TRBJ2-7 TRBD2 TRBV11-2 NA
CASSEGGTSGPKTQYF TGTGCCAGCAGTGAGGGAGGGACTAGCGGCCCCAAGACCCAGTACTTC TRBJ2-5 TRBD2 TRBV2 NA
CAWCTNNRGDTQYF TGTGCCTGGTGCACGAACAACAGGGGGGATACGCAGTATTTT TRBJ2-3 TRBD1 TRBV30 NA
CASSPILSREGPTANEQFF TGTGCCAGCAGCCCCATTTTATCGCGGGAGGGCCCTACGGCTAATGAGCAGTTCTTC TRBJ2-1 TRBD2 TRBV7-3 NA
CASSPGGNEQFF TGTGCCAGCAGCCCTGGGGGGAATGAGCAGTTCTTC TRBJ2-1 NA TRBV7-9 NA
CASSQDWAAGGQETQYF TGCGCCAGCAGCCAAGATTGGGCAGCGGGAGGGCAAGAGACCCAGTACTTC TRBJ2-5 TRBD2 TRBV4-3 NA
CATSGTSGRLNGELFF TGTGCCACCTCCGGGACTAGCGGGAGGTTGAACGGGGAGCTGTTTTTT TRBJ2-2 TRBD2 TRBV10-3 few
CASSLSGGNTEAFF TGTGCCAGCAGCTTGAGTGGAGGGAACACTGAAGCTTTCTTT TRBJ1-1 NA TRBV7-2 NA
CASSLGGSSYEQYF TGTGCCAGCAGTCTGGGTGGGAGCTCCTACGAGCAGTACTTC TRBJ2-7 NA TRBV6-6 once
CAKQAVADTQYF TGTGCCAAACAGGCAGTGGCAGATACGCAGTATTTT TRBJ2-3 NA TRBV27 few